Listed below are T cell receptor beta chains from one sample, sequenced in a study of tumor-infiltrating lymphocytes in primary liver carcinoma. Each CDR3 protein gets one entry after TCRdb re-called the multiplex PCR reads with MiXCR. The sample has 250,000 to 350,000 distinct CDR3 sequences, around three fifths seen once. Sequencing was performed on peripheral blood. The receptors shown here come from a woman in her 30s with primary liver carcinoma and hepatitis B virus infection. CDR3s include the opening cysteine and the closing phenylalanine or tryptophan. The D gene is left open where the match is weak. Size is stated for part of the rows, as once, few or many counts, or as a class when the clone is expanded.

clone size,J gene,D gene,V gene,CDR3 protein,CDR3 DNA
NA,TRBJ2-1,NA,TRBV12-3/TRBV12-4,CASSPRGDEKFF,TGTGCCAGCAGCCCGAGGGGGGATGAGAAGTTCTTC
many,TRBJ2-2,NA,TRBV29-1,CSGYRGELFF,TGCAGCGGGTACCGCGGGGAGCTGTTTTTT
NA,TRBJ2-1,NA,TRBV12-3/TRBV12-4,CAITGVSSYNEQFF,TGTGCCATCACCGGAGTCAGCTCCTACAATGAGCAGTTCTTC
once,TRBJ2-3,NA,TRBV12-3/TRBV12-4,CAAHPGWADTQYF,TGTGCCGCCCACCCCGGGTGGGCAGATACGCAGTATTTT
NA,TRBJ2-2,NA,TRBV12-3/TRBV12-4,CASSSFRVGESGELFF,TGTGCCAGCAGTTCTTTCAGGGTAGGGGAGTCCGGGGAGCTGTTTTTT
NA,TRBJ2-5,NA,TRBV11-3,CARSSTITSETQYF,TGTGCCAGAAGCTCAACCATCACGTCGGAGACCCAGTACTTC
NA,TRBJ2-7,TRBD2,TRBV5-1,CASSSPGLAYNEQYF,TGCGCCAGCAGCTCCCCTGGACTAGCCTACAATGAGCAGTACTTC
few,TRBJ2-7,NA,TRBV5-6,CASSPGTQSYEQYF,TGTGCCAGCAGTCCCGGGACACAGTCCTACGAGCAGTACTTC
NA,TRBJ2-7,TRBD2,TRBV5-6,CASSLKTGLAGLEQYF,TGTGCCAGCAGTCTAAAAACAGGACTAGCGGGACTCGAGCAGTACTTC
NA,TRBJ2-1,NA,TRBV6-1,CASSYAHNEQFF,TGTGCCAGCTCCTACGCACACAATGAGCAGTTCTTC
NA,TRBJ1-1,NA,TRBV2,CASKPTGANTETFF,TGTGCCAGCAAACCGACAGGAGCAAACACTGAAACTTTCTTT
few,TRBJ2-7,NA,TRBV7-8,CASSLSSGAYEQYF,TGTGCCAGTAGCTTAAGTAGCGGAGCCTACGAGCAGTACTTC
many,TRBJ2-1,NA,TRBV4-3,CASSQRPGQLTNEQFF,TGCGCCAGCAGCCAACGGCCGGGGCAACTAACCAATGAGCAGTTCTTC
NA,TRBJ2-7,NA,TRBV29-1,CSVRGRGNSYEQYF,TGCAGCGTCCGGGGAAGGGGCAACTCCTACGAGCAGTACTTC
NA,TRBJ2-7,TRBD2,TRBV28,CASSLDSGSGNEQYF,TGTGCCAGCAGTTTGGATAGCGGGAGCGGGAATGAGCAGTACTTC
few,TRBJ1-2,NA,TRBV30,CAWSGLGTHYGYTF,TGTGCCTGGAGTGGTTTAGGCACCCACTATGGCTACACCTTC
many,TRBJ2-7,NA,TRBV6-5,CASSYSRGYEQYF,TGTGCCAGCAGTTACTCGAGGGGATACGAGCAGTACTTC
many,TRBJ2-1,NA,TRBV6-2/TRBV6-3,CASMRQLSYNEQFF,TGTGCCAGCATGAGGCAGCTGTCCTACAATGAGCAGTTCTTC
NA,TRBJ2-3,TRBD2,TRBV5-1,CASSLARTSGSTDTQYF,TGCGCCAGCAGCTTGGCCAGGACTAGCGGGAGCACAGATACGCAGTATTTT
many,TRBJ2-5,NA,TRBV4-3,CASSRMEQETQYF,TGCGCCAGCAGCAGGATGGAGCAAGAGACCCAGTACTTC
many,TRBJ2-7,NA,TRBV11-2,CASSSNTAYEQYF,TGTGCCAGCAGCTCTAACACAGCCTACGAGCAGTACTTC
NA,TRBJ2-2,NA,TRBV12-3/TRBV12-4,CTSRKHTGELFF,TGTACCAGCAGGAAGCACACCGGGGAGCTGTTTTTT
many,TRBJ2-7,NA,TRBV6-5,CASSKYPQAASYEQYF,TGTGCCAGCAGCAAATACCCGCAGGCGGCAAGCTACGAGCAGTACTTC
many,TRBJ2-2,TRBD1,TRBV6-5,CASSARTGPGELFF,TGTGCCAGCAGTGCCCGGACAGGGCCCGGGGAGCTGTTTTTT
few,TRBJ2-3,TRBD2,TRBV7-9,CASSLATSGIGDTQYF,TGTGCCAGCAGCTTAGCGACTAGCGGGATTGGAGATACGCAGTATTTT
once,TRBJ2-1,TRBD2,TRBV24-1,CATSVLAGGLNEQFF,TGTGCCACCAGTGTATTAGCGGGAGGCTTAAATGAGCAGTTCTTC
NA,TRBJ2-2,TRBD1,TRBV11-2,CASILVTGGWANIGEPFF,TGTGCCAGCATCTTAGTCACAGGGGGTTGGGCAAACATCGGGGAGCCGTTTTTT
few,TRBJ2-7,NA,TRBV7-9,CASSLGSAYEQYF,TGTGCCAGCAGCTTGGGTAGCGCATACGAGCAGTACTTC
many,TRBJ2-1,TRBD2,TRBV12-3/TRBV12-4,CASSSTSGRRNEQFF,TGTGCCAGCAGTTCTACTAGCGGGAGAAGGAATGAGCAGTTCTTC
few,TRBJ2-1,NA,TRBV5-1,CASGGEGEQFF,TGCGCCAGCGGGGGCGAAGGTGAGCAGTTCTTC
NA,TRBJ1-4,NA,TRBV6-5,CASSPGRGNEKLFF,TGTGCCAGCAGTCCGGGACGAGGGAATGAAAAACTGTTTTTT
many,TRBJ2-1,NA,TRBV29-1,CSVEGSGLDSYNEQFF,TGCAGCGTTGAAGGAAGCGGGCTTGACTCCTACAATGAGCAGTTCTTC
NA,TRBJ2-5,TRBD1,TRBV11-1,CASEGQGQETYYF,TGTGCCAGCGAGGGACAGGGACAAGAGACCTACTACTTC
NA,TRBJ1-1,NA,TRBV29-1,CSAGVGWGMNTEAFF,TGCAGCGCCGGTGTAGGGTGGGGGATGAACACTGAAGCTTTCTTT
many,TRBJ2-3,NA,TRBV29-1,CSVGRTDTQYF,TGCAGCGTTGGACGGACAGATACGCAGTATTTT
NA,TRBJ1-1,NA,TRBV28,CASSSPGGMNTEAFF,TGTGCCAGCAGCTCACCGGGGGGGATGAACACTGAAGCTTTCTTT
NA,TRBJ2-1,NA,TRBV29-1,CSVPGLSYNGQFF,TGCAGCGTGCCGGGACTCTCCTACAATGGGCAGTTCTTT
NA,TRBJ2-7,TRBD2,TRBV11-1,CASSQSGTSSYEQYF,TGTGCCAGTAGCCAGAGCGGGACTAGCTCCTACGAGCAGTACTTC
NA,TRBJ2-7,NA,TRBV12-3/TRBV12-4,CAGSPRAQSYEQYF,TGTGCCGGCAGTCCGCGGGCCCAATCATACGAGCAGTACTTC
many,TRBJ1-5,NA,TRBV29-1,CSVSEGLLGNQPQHF,TGCAGCGTTTCTGAAGGATTGCTCGGCAATCAGCCCCAGCATTTT
NA,TRBJ2-5,TRBD1,TRBV11-2,CTSSSARTGQETQYF,TGTACCAGCAGCTCAGCCCGGACAGGACAAGAGACCCAGTACTTC
many,TRBJ2-7,NA,TRBV4-2,CASSHRDTSYEQYF,TGTGCCAGCAGCCACCGGGACACATCCTACGAGCAGTACTTC
NA,TRBJ2-1,NA,TRBV5-5,CASSGVSVEQFF,TGTGCCAGCAGCGGGGTGAGCGTTGAGCAGTTCTTC
NA,TRBJ2-3,TRBD1,TRBV7-9,CASSSPDRATSTDTQYF,TGTGCCAGCAGCTCTCCCGACAGGGCAACGAGCACAGATACGCAGTATTTT
few,TRBJ2-7,TRBD1,TRBV6-1,CASSSRTGRSPYEQYF,TGTGCCAGCAGTTCGCGGACAGGGCGGAGTCCCTACGAGCAGTACTTC
NA,TRBJ1-1,NA,TRBV6-5,CASSYLADTEAFF,TGTGCCAGCAGTTACTTGGCCGACACTGAAGCTTTCTTT
few,TRBJ2-3,TRBD2,TRBV12-3/TRBV12-4,CASTLAGAADTQYF,TGTGCCAGCACACTAGCGGGAGCTGCAGATACGCAGTATTTT
few,TRBJ2-2,NA,TRBV6-6,CASSYAGPYTGELFF,TGTGCCAGCAGTTACGCCGGGCCATACACCGGGGAGCTGTTTTTT
once,TRBJ2-7,TRBD1,TRBV20-1,CSAPLGQATYEQYF,TGCAGTGCTCCTCTGGGACAGGCCACCTACGAGCAGTACTTC
NA,TRBJ2-1,NA,TRBV24-1,CATATNRISYNAQFF,TGTGCCACCGCTACAAACAGGATCTCCTACAATGCGCAGTTCTTC